What follows are 24 T cell receptor beta chains derived from one specimen sequenced in a study of T cells after posttransplantation cyclophosphamide. Repertoires were generated with immunoSEQ multiplex PCR, while TCRdb's copy carries only in-frame clones and drops some. The repertoire has some 3,300 clones, around 79% of them found once; the top ten carry 8% to 10%. Treatment was busulfan-fludarabine conditioning, a marrow graft, and cyclophosphamide on days +3 and +4. The source was PBMCs, collected about 190 days after allogeneic stem cell transplant with posttransplant cyclophosphamide. Every receptor here comes from a male patient in his sixties who received an allogeneic stem cell transplant from a related donor and was CMV-positive. A share of the T cells may be of graft donor origin.

The chain combines TRBV7-2 with TRBJ2-6; 12 bases map to TRBD1. Germline V gene sequence: CDR1 SGHTA, CDR2 FQGNSA. There are 18 residues in the CDR3. The ends lost 5 bases at V and 2 bases at J; junction bases unmatched: 7. The CDR3 sequence: CASSGTGGDGPGANVLTF. CDR3 DNA sequence: TGTGCCAGCAGCGGGACAGGGGGCGACGGCCCTGGGGCCAACGTCCTGACTTTC.

The chain links TRBV19 to TRBJ2-2; no firm D call. CDR1 and CDR2 from the germline V gene are LNHDA and SQIVND (reference sequence). The CDR3 extends over 14 amino acids. Trimming stripped 1 base from V and 1 base from J, with 4 bases between. The CDR3 here is CASSIVGNTGELFF. The CDR3 DNA reads as TGTGCCAGTAGTATAGTCGGGAACACCGGGGAGCTGTTTTTT. Together with reference TRBV19 and TRBJ2-2, the CDR3 gives the full variable domain: DGGITQSPKYLFRKEGQNVTLSCEQNLNHDAMYWYRQDPGQGLRLIYYSQIVNDFQKGDIAEGYSVSREKKESFPLTVTSAQKNPTAFYLCASSIVGNTGELFFGEGSRLTVL.

This sequence joins TRBV6-6 and TRBJ1-1; D unclear. Germline V CDR1 and CDR2: MNHNY, SVGAGI (reference sequence). V lost 7 bases to trimming and J lost 4 bases, with 16 bases between them. The CDR3 is 14 amino acids. This chain's CDR3 is CASTLRDWVTEAFF. CDR3 sequence (DNA): TGTGCCAGCACCCTTAGAGACTGGGTCACTGAAGCTTTCTTT.

The V and J genes are TRBV7-8 and TRBJ1-1, with TRBD1 as a possible D gene (5 bases). The germline gives CDR1 SGHVS, CDR2 FQNEAQ. Between the trimmed V and J ends, which lost 6 bases and 7 bases, there was a span of 21 bases. This CDR3 has 15 residues. The DNA for the CDR3 is TGTGCCAGCAGGGGGGGTACGGTAGCAAGTGATGAAGCTTTCTTT. As protein: CASRGGTVASDEAFF.

This sequence joins TRBV4-2 and TRBJ2-5; 9 bases line up with TRBD1. Looked up from germline, CDR1 is LGHNA and CDR2 is YNFKEQ. This CDR3 has 16 residues. V was pared by 0 bases and J by 2 bases, with 4 bases of the junction left unmatched. CDR3 DNA: TGTGCCAGCAGCCAAGATCTAGGACAGGGGCAAGAGACCCAGTACTTC. It yields the protein CASSQDLGQGQETQYF.

This clone was counted only a few times. The genes are TRBV29-1 and TRBJ1-1; TRBD1 aligns across 9 bases. This CDR3 has 15 amino acids. The germline gives CDR1 SQVTM, CDR2 ANQGSEA. V was pared by 6 bases and J by 0 bases, with 8 bases of the junction left unmatched. The CDR3 loop is CSVHPWTGVNTEAFF. The DNA for the CDR3 is TGCAGCGTACACCCCTGGACAGGGGTGAACACTGAAGCTTTCTTT.

This clone appeared a few times. The chain employs TRBV7-9 and TRBJ1-2; 7 bases line up with TRBD1. V lost 2 bases and J lost 8; bases outside the gene matches: 14. Per the germline V gene, CDR1 is SEHNR and CDR2 is FQNEAQ (reference sequence). The CDR3 contains 16 residues. DNA of the CDR3: TGTGCCAGCAGCTTATCGGCAGGGGGTGGTCTAAAGGGCTACACCTTC. It yields the protein CASSLSAGGGLKGYTF.

This rearrangement joins TRBV6-5 to TRBJ2-7, with 8 bases fitting TRBD1. V trimming: 2 bases; J trimming: 7 bases; junction bases outside the gene matches: 10. The CDR3 contains 15 residues. CDR1 is MNHEY and CDR2 is SVGAGI in the germline V gene. CDR3: CASSYRLQGVGEQYF. In nucleotides, the CDR3 is TGTGCCAGCAGTTACCGGTTACAGGGGGTTGGGGAGCAGTACTTC.

Details on this clone: The identical CDR3 is also encoded by other nucleotide sequences in the sample. CDR3 protein: CASSLGPRVNSPLHF. The CDR3 nucleotides read TGTGCCAGCAGCTTGGGTCCCAGGGTTAATTCACCCCTCCACTTT. V is TRBV5-4 and J is TRBJ1-6; weak D call: TRBD1 (5 bases). Germline V gives CDR1 SGHNT, CDR2 YYREEE (reference sequence). Between the trimmed V and J ends, which lost 0 bases and 6 bases, there was a span of 10 bases. The CDR3 contains 15 residues.

This clone showed up just once. This chain connects TRBV6-1 to TRBJ1-5, with 7 positions matching TRBD1. Unmatched junction bases numbered 4, after V lost 6 bases and J lost 2 bases. The CDR3 loop spans 14 amino acids. Germline lookup yields CDR1 MNHNS and CDR2 SASEGT. In nucleotides, the CDR3 is TGTGCCAGCAGGACAGGGTTTGGCAATCAGCCCCAGCATTTT. Its protein product is CASRTGFGNQPQHF.

This clone has just a few counts. This sample also contains other DNA sequences that code for the same CDR3. This chain uses TRBV25-1 with TRBJ2-3; D perhaps matches TRBD2 (5 bases). Looked up from germline, CDR1 is MGHDK and CDR2 is SYGVNS. This CDR3 has 13 amino acids. Trimming shortened V by 3 bases and J by 1 base, and 5 bases separated the two germline ends. In DNA, the CDR3 is TGTGCCAGCAGTGACGGGGGCACAGATACGCAGTATTTT. It specifies CASSDGGTDTQYF.

This chain connects TRBV19 to TRBJ2-6, with 8 nucleotides matching TRBD1. The CDR3 has 13 amino acids. Trimming cost V 11 bases and J 3 bases; bases outside gene matches: 3. In germline, CDR1 is LNHDA, CDR2 SQIVND (reference sequence). The CDR3 protein is CAGRGHGANVLTF. The CDR3 bases are TGTGCCGGCAGGGGGCATGGGGCCAACGTCCTGACTTTC.

The chain joins TRBV2 to TRBJ1-1; no clear D gene. The CDR3 runs to 14 residues. Germline V gene sequence: CDR1 SNHLY, CDR2 FYNNEI. Trimming left V 7 bases short and J 4 bases short, with 16 bases between. The CDR3 region has the DNA TGTGCCAGCACCCAAGATCGGGATCCCACTGAAGCTTTCTTT. Protein: CASTQDRDPTEAFF.

The V and J genes are TRBV2 and TRBJ2-3; TRBD1 might be the D (5 bases). Trimming left V 6 bases short and J 2 bases short, with 15 bases between. The germline gives CDR1 SNHLY, CDR2 FYNNEI. This CDR3 has 15 residues. The CDR3 region has the DNA TGTGCCAGCAGAGGTACAGGAGCCCCCACAGATACGCAGTATTTT. Protein: CASRGTGAPTDTQYF.

The chain is built from TRBV19 and TRBJ1-4, with D tentatively TRBD1 (6 bases). V shed 7 bases and J shed 10 bases, with 19 bases lying between them. This CDR3 has 14 residues. CDR1 and CDR2 (germline): LNHDA, SQIVND (reference sequence). The CDR3 reads CASKVARTVGKLFF. The CDR3 DNA reads TGTGCCAGTAAGGTCGCCAGGACAGTCGGAAAACTGTTTTTT.

The chain combines TRBV15 with TRBJ1-2; 7 bases line up with TRBD1. This CDR3 region has 16 residues. CDR1 and CDR2 from the germline V gene are LNHNV and YYDKDF (reference sequence). V trimming: 4 bases; J trimming: 8 bases; junction bases outside the gene matches: 16. The CDR3 loop is CATSIGQGESSGGYTF. The CDR3 DNA is TGTGCCACCAGCATAGGGCAGGGGGAGAGTTCGGGAGGCTACACCTTC.

The chain employs TRBV15 and TRBJ2-7, with 9 positions matching TRBD2. V trimming: 1 base; J trimming: 6 bases; junction bases outside the gene matches: 7. The CDR3 extends over 15 amino acids. CDR1 and CDR2 from the germline V gene are LNHNV and YYDKDF (reference sequence). The CDR3 spells CATSRALSGSVEQYF. The CDR3 nucleotides read TGTGCCACCAGCAGAGCCCTTAGCGGGAGTGTCGAGCAGTACTTC.

V and J are TRBV9 and TRBJ2-3; perhaps TRBD2 as D (6 bases). V lost 2 bases to trimming and J lost 5 bases, with 15 bases between them. CDR1 and CDR2 from the germline V gene are SGDLS and YYNGEE. The CDR3 sequence is 15 residues long. The CDR3 sequence is CASSVGTPGVDTQYF. The CDR3 DNA follows: TGTGCCAGCAGCGTTGGGACTCCTGGGGTAGATACGCAGTATTTT.

This chain links TRBV6-5 with TRBJ1-6; D ambiguous. This CDR3 region has 13 residues. V gave up 2 bases and J gave up 7 bases, with 6 bases separating them. Germline-derived CDR1 and CDR2 are MNHEY and SVGAGI. This CDR3 reads CASSYLENSPLHF. CDR3 nucleotide sequence: TGTGCCAGCAGTTACCTGGAGAATTCACCCCTCCACTTT.

The V and J genes are TRBV14 and TRBJ2-7; D gene ambiguous. The V end lost 4 bases, the J end lost 7 bases, and 14 bases lay between the germline ends. Germline-derived CDR1 and CDR2 are SGHDN and FVKESK. The CDR3 consists of 13 residues. The CDR3 spells CASSLNMVTEQYV. The CDR3, as DNA: TGTGCCAGCAGCCTTAACATGGTGACGGAGCAGTACGTC.

The V and J genes are TRBV5-1 and TRBJ1-4; TRBD1 aligns across 12 bases. The CDR3 has 17 amino acids. The V gene's germline CDR1 is SGHRS and CDR2 YFSETQ. Germline trimming cut 6 bases from V and 4 bases from J; bases unmatched to any gene: 10. The CDR3 nucleotides read TGCGCCAGCACCCGGGGGACAGGGGGCTATAATAATGAAAAACTGTTTTTT. It encodes CASTRGTGGYNNEKLFF.

The CDR3 sequence: CASSRTSGPGELFF. CDR3 in DNA: TGTGCCAGCAGCAGGACTAGCGGTCCCGGGGAGCTGTTTTTT. V is TRBV25-1 and J is TRBJ2-2, with TRBD2 matching 10 bases. V was clipped by 6 bases and J by 6 bases; unmatched bases: 4. The CDR3 is 14 amino acids. Germline-derived CDR1 and CDR2 are MGHDK and SYGVNS.

This rearrangement joins TRBV5-1 to TRBJ2-7; tentative D call: TRBD1 (5 bases). This CDR3 region has 17 residues. Trimming stripped 1 base from V and 1 base from J, with 18 bases between. Per germline, CDR1 SGHRS and CDR2 YFSETQ. The CDR3 coding sequence is TGCGCCAGCAGCTTGTATTGGTCCAGGACATTTTCCTACGAGCAGTACTTC. Amino acid sequence: CASSLYWSRTFSYEQYF.

The V call is TRBV7-2, the J call TRBJ1-2; D is unclear. V lost 0 bases to trimming and J lost 4 bases, with 6 bases between them. The CDR3 contains 13 residues. Germline V gene data show CDR1 as SGHTA and CDR2 as FQGNSA. CDR3 sequence reads: CASSLAPIYGYTF. DNA of the CDR3: TGTGCCAGCAGCTTAGCCCCCATCTATGGCTACACCTTC.